The source of this TCR beta chain is a study of cytomegalovirus exposure and HLA in healthy donors. Whole-study findings and limits: Some V segments could not be told apart, so they were left out, TRBV6-2 and TRBV6-3 among them. Altogether, 164 TCR beta chains were recorded as cytomegalovirus-associated.

On this clone: Its antigen is as yet unknown.

The J segment lost 6 bases and the V segment lost 0 bases, leaving 5 bases of the junction unmatched. This CDR3 is built from 15 residues. The germline V gene encodes CDR1 SGHTA and CDR2 FQGNSA. PCR primers comprised 60 Vbeta and 13 Jbeta primers. The method was immunoSEQ multiplex PCR; TCRdb's version includes in-frame clones alone and lacks a portion of them. The data contain around 150,000 clones, about 83% of them singletons. Sequences were obtained from PBMCs. The source of this sequence is a woman younger than 45 in good health and CMV-seronegative. The rearrangement links TRBV7-2 to TRBJ2-3, with 8 bases that match TRBD1. DNA for the CDR3: TGTGCCAGCAGCTTAGCAGACAGGGGTTCCGATACGCAGTATTTT. This encodes CASSLADRGSDTQYF.